The 18 T cell receptor beta chains given below trace back to one sample, sequenced in a study of shared clonotypes between healthy human individuals. Some clones are missing from TCRdb's copy, which holds only in-frame ones; the method was immunoSEQ multiplex PCR. The sample has around 940,000 clones; around 80% are singletons. Sequencing was done on a sample of memory CD4+ T cells sorted from blood. The subset is: CD45RA-negative fraction. These receptors were collected from a young man in good health.

The rearrangement joins TRBV15 to TRBJ2-3; tentatively, D is TRBD2 (5 bases). CDR3 length equals 16 residues. V gave up 0 bases and J gave up 4 bases, with 14 bases separating them. Looked up from germline, CDR1 is LNHNV and CDR2 is YYDKDF (reference sequence). The CDR3 loop is CATSRDHTRSPDTQYF. CDR3 nucleotide sequence: TGTGCCACCAGCAGAGATCATACTAGATCTCCAGATACGCAGTATTTT.

This clone was observed a single time. The chain uses TRBV4-3 and TRBJ2-2; D not certain. CDR1 LGHNA and CDR2 YSLEER come from the germline V gene. The CDR3 consists of 15 residues. Deletions cut 0 bases from V and 5 bases from J, with 10 bases between. CDR3 nucleotide sequence: TGCGCCAGCAGCCAAGATGCCCCTGGGACCGGGGAGCTGTTTTTT. Translating gives CASSQDAPGTGELFF.

Remarks on this clone: Being one base from a much bigger clone, this may be a read error. V and J are TRBV6-1 and TRBJ1-5; TRBD1 is a possible D gene (6 bases). CDR1 is MNHNS, CDR2 SASEGT, per germline. V was pared by 2 bases and J by 2 bases, with 10 bases between. This CDR3 comprises 15 residues. The CDR3: CASSERAGGNQPQHF. The CDR3 DNA is TGTGCCAGCAGTGAAAGGGCAGGGGGCAATCAGCCCCAGCATTTT.

Note on this clone: This may be a read error, as it is one base from a much larger clone. This sequence joins TRBV11-3 and TRBJ2-5, with D possibly matching TRBD1 (6 bases). Trimming cost V 1 base and J 4 bases, with 7 bases left between them. Per the germline V gene, CDR1 is SGHNT and CDR2 is YENEEA. CDR3 length equals 13 residues. CDR3 region: CASSLGTAETQYF. The CDR3 DNA follows: TGTGCCAGCAGCTTAGGGACAGCAGAGACCCAGTACTTC.

The chain recombines TRBV5-6 with TRBJ2-2; TRBD1 matches 8 bases. The junction had 6 bases not matched to a gene; V was cut back by 1 base and J by 7 bases. This CDR3 spans 15 amino acids. Germline V CDR1 and CDR2: SGHDT, YYEEEE. For the CDR3, the DNA is TGTGCCAGCAGCTTGAAGACAGGGGAGGTCGGGGAGCTGTTTTTT. It yields the protein CASSLKTGEVGELFF.

The CDR3 reads CASSLGPPSTDTQYF. As DNA, the CDR3 is TGTGCCAGCAGCTTGGGACCCCCTAGCACAGATACGCAGTATTTT. V is TRBV5-6 and J is TRBJ2-3; D gene ambiguous. Germline loops: CDR1 SGHDT, CDR2 YYEEEE. The CDR3 is 15 amino acids. Trimming took off 0 bases at V and 0 bases at J, with 8 bases between the two ends. The full variable domain, its missing parts supplied by reference TRBV5-6 and TRBJ2-3, is DAGVTQSPTHLIKTRGQQVTLRCSPKSGHDTVSWYQQALGQGPQFIFQYYEEEERQRGNFPDRFSGHQFPNYSSELNVNALLLGDSALYLCASSLGPPSTDTQYFGPGTRLTVL.

This chain uses TRBV5-6 with TRBJ2-7, with 7 bases fitting TRBD1. Germline V gene data show CDR1 as SGHDT and CDR2 as YYEEEE. This CDR3 spans 12 amino acids. V was clipped by 6 bases and J by 10 bases; unmatched bases: 10. The CDR3 region is CASTRQGIGQYF. CDR3 in DNA: TGTGCCAGCACGCGACAGGGAATAGGACAGTACTTC. The full variable domain, its missing parts supplied by reference TRBV5-6 and TRBJ2-7, is DAGVTQSPTHLIKTRGQQVTLRCSPKSGHDTVSWYQQALGQGPQFIFQYYEEEERQRGNFPDRFSGHQFPNYSSELNVNALLLGDSALYLCASTRQGIGQYFGPGTRLTVT.

A remark on this clone: Possible read error: a much larger clone is one base away. J is TRBJ1-5 and V is TRBV27, with unresolved D. The germline V gene has CDR1 MNHEY and CDR2 SMNVEV (reference sequence). This CDR3 is built from 13 residues. V lost 4 bases, J lost 2 bases, and 6 bases lay in between. The CDR3 spells CASSWTGNQPQHF. The CDR3 bases are TGTGCCAGCAGTTGGACGGGCAATCAGCCCCAGCATTTT.

The chain couples TRBV7-9 to TRBJ1-2, with D uncertain. This CDR3 has 11 amino acids. V lost 8 bases to trimming and J lost 6 bases, with 10 bases between them. Germline loops: CDR1 SEHNR, CDR2 FQNEAQ (reference sequence). Here the CDR3 reads CASSHSDGYTF. CDR3 nucleotides: TGTGCCAGCTCCCACTCGGATGGCTACACCTTC.

Note on this clone: At one boundary the junction diverges from the germline segment, which might be a read error. V is TRBV7-6 and J is TRBJ1-3; D not certain. This CDR3 comprises 15 residues. Germline assignment: CDR1 SGHVS and CDR2 FNYEAQ. Here the CDR3 reads CASTLGPSSGNTIYF. CDR3 bases: TGTGCCAGCACCTTAGGTCCGTCCTCTGGAAACACCATATATTTT.

The J gene is TRBJ2-3, the V gene TRBV5-1; 11 bases match TRBD2. Germline CDR1 and CDR2: SGHRS and YFSETQ. The V segment lost 4 bases and the J segment 2 bases; nucleotides outside the gene matches: 6. The CDR3 is 16 residues long. The CDR3 reads CASSQGTSGLTDTQYF. For the CDR3, the DNA is TGCGCCAGCAGCCAGGGGACTAGCGGCCTCACAGATACGCAGTATTTT.

The V gene is TRBV19, the J gene TRBJ1-2; no definite D call. Trimming took 10 bases from V and 5 from J, leaving 14 bases between them. This CDR3 has 12 residues. Germline assignment: CDR1 LNHDA and CDR2 SQIVND (reference sequence). CDR3 residues: CATADGNYGYTF. CDR3 DNA sequence: TGTGCCACTGCGGACGGAAATTATGGCTACACCTTC.

The CDR3 loop reads CASRCIPRTSGRGNTQYF. For the CDR3, the DNA is TGTGCCAGCAGATGCATTCCTCGGACTAGCGGGAGGGGGAATACGCAGTATTTT. V is TRBV5-4 and J is TRBJ2-3, with 15 bases aligning to TRBD2. The CDR3 covers 18 residues. Germline V gene lookup returns CDR1 SGHNT and CDR2 YYREEE (reference sequence). After removal of 5 bases from V and 7 bases from J, the junction contained 14 bases not matched to a gene.

This clone was counted only a few times. This chain connects TRBV28 to TRBJ1-2, with D uncertain. Germline loops: CDR1 MDHEN, CDR2 SYDVKM. The CDR3 spans 12 residues. V lost 7 bases, J lost 6 bases, and 12 bases lay in between. CDR3 sequence: CASTAWADGYTF. CDR3 sequence (DNA): TGTGCCAGCACTGCTTGGGCAGATGGCTACACCTTC.

The DNA for the CDR3 is TGCAGCGTTGACGGGACAGGGGTGGATTTCAATGGCTACACCTTC. Residues: CSVDGTGVDFNGYTF. V usage is TRBV29-1 and J usage is TRBJ1-2; 10 positions match TRBD1. CDR1 is SQVTM, CDR2 ANQGSEA, per germline. This CDR3 contains 15 residues. The trim removed 3 bases at V and 6 bases at J, leaving 10 bases unmatched.

This clone was seen only a few times. The V and J genes are TRBV6-4 and TRBJ2-3; 8 bases fit TRBD1. Losses at the gene ends were 5 bases for V and 4 bases for J; bases not matched to a gene: 2. The germline gives CDR1 MRHNA, CDR2 SNTAGT. This CDR3 is 13 amino acids long. CDR3 sequence: CASSWTGSDTQYF. The DNA of the CDR3 is TGTGCCAGCAGTTGGACAGGGTCAGATACGCAGTATTTT.

This clone is a singleton in its sample. This sequence joins TRBV4-1 and TRBJ2-6, with no clear D. The CDR3 runs to 18 residues. V gave up 0 bases and J gave up 0 bases, with 12 bases separating them. Germline CDR1 is MGHRA and CDR2 is YSYEKL. The CDR3 region is CASSQDYKGLSGANVLTF. DNA of the CDR3: TGCGCCAGCAGCCAAGATTATAAAGGCCTCTCTGGGGCCAACGTCCTGACTTTC.

About this clone itself: The same CDR3 also results from other DNA sequences found in this sample. This chain uses TRBV7-2 with TRBJ2-1; D is undetermined. Germline V gives CDR1 SGHTA, CDR2 FQGNSA. The germline V and J ends were trimmed by 5 bases and 3 bases, with 8 bases remaining between them. The length of the CDR3 is 13 residues. For the CDR3, the DNA is TGTGCCAGCAGCCAAGGACGCTACAATGAGCAGTTCTTC. Translation gives CASSQGRYNEQFF.